These 10 T cell receptor beta chains share one sample of origin, sequenced in a study of T cell changes during pregnancy in multiple sclerosis. Here immunoSEQ multiplex PCR was the method, and the copy in TCRdb shows in-frame clones only, minus some. The repertoire holds more than 55,000 clones, roughly 92% seen once, with over 1.3% in the top ten. Source: peripheral blood, taken in the second trimester of pregnancy. The receptors derive from a female donor with multiple sclerosis, enrolled in a pregnancy study.

The V call is TRBV7-6, the J call TRBJ2-7; a weak D match, TRBD1 (5 bases). CDR1 is SGHVS and CDR2 is FNYEAQ in the germline V gene. V shed 5 bases and J shed 3 bases, with 11 bases lying between them. CDR3 length: 13 amino acids. The CDR3 is CASSLDSFYEQYF. The CDR3 DNA reads TGTGCCAGCAGCCTAGACAGCTTCTACGAGCAGTACTTC.

The V gene is TRBV27, the J gene TRBJ2-2, with 7 bases matching TRBD2. Trimming cost V 7 bases and J 5 bases; bases outside gene matches: 7. Germline CDR1 reads MNHEY; CDR2 reads SMNVEV (reference sequence). The CDR3 contains 14 residues. The CDR3 DNA reads TGTGCCAGCAAATGGACGGGGGGTACCGGGGAGCTGTTTTTT. Translation gives CASKWTGGTGELFF.

This chain joins TRBV25-1 and TRBJ1-1; 8 bases align to TRBD1. V lost 7 bases to trimming and J lost 0 bases; unmatched junction nucleotides: 13. The length of the CDR3 is 17 residues. Per germline, CDR1 MGHDK and CDR2 SYGVNS. The CDR3 DNA follows: TGTGCCAGCAACCCATCGCCCAGGGGGCACATGAACACTGAAGCTTTCTTT. Translation: CASNPSPRGHMNTEAFF.

V usage is TRBV6-5 and J usage is TRBJ2-3; 10 bases align to TRBD2. Germline CDR1 reads MNHEY; CDR2 reads SVGAGI. Germline trimming cut 5 bases from V and 4 bases from J; bases unmatched to any gene: 3. The CDR3 has 14 residues. CDR3 protein: CASSLSGGADTQYF. DNA of the CDR3: TGTGCCAGCAGTCTCAGCGGGGGGGCAGATACGCAGTATTTT.

The chain recombines TRBV7-9 with TRBJ2-5, with TRBD1 as a possible D gene (6 bases). CDR3 length: 15 amino acids. Germline lookup yields CDR1 SEHNR and CDR2 FQNEAQ (reference sequence). Trimming removed 5 bases at V and 5 bases at J, with 18 bases between. CDR3 DNA: TGTGCCAGCAGCCCAAAAAACAGGGCGGTGGAGACCCAGTACTTC. It codes for CASSPKNRAVETQYF.

This chain uses TRBV23-1 with TRBJ2-7, with 7 bases matching TRBD2. TRBV23-1 is identified as an open reading frame with a role that is uncertain. The J segment lost 4 bases and the V segment lost 6 bases, leaving 15 bases of the junction unmatched. The CDR3 runs 16 residues. The CDR3 DNA reads as TGCGCCAGCAGCCGCCGGGGGGAAGCCGGAAGGTACGAGCAGTACTTC. It yields the protein CASSRRGEAGRYEQYF.

This chain connects TRBV11-1 to TRBJ2-1; 13 bases fit TRBD2. Trimming at V came to 5 bases and at J to 4 bases, leaving 2 bases not matched to a gene. CDR1 and CDR2 from the germline V gene are SGHAT and FQDESV (reference sequence). CDR3 length: 15 residues. The CDR3: CASSPGLAGYNEQFF. In DNA, the CDR3 is TGTGCCAGCAGCCCGGGACTAGCGGGGTACAATGAGCAGTTCTTC.

This chain uses TRBV6-5 with TRBJ1-5; 9 nucleotides match TRBD1. Germline trimming cut 8 bases from V and 4 bases from J; bases unmatched to any gene: 6. This CDR3 region has 14 residues. Germline V gene lookup returns CDR1 MNHEY and CDR2 SVGAGI. CDR3 nucleotide sequence: TGTGCCAGCTCTTCGACAGGGGGTAATCAGCCCCAGCATTTT. Translating gives CASSSTGGNQPQHF.

In the case of this clone: One junction end disagrees with the germline gene, perhaps due to a read error. The chain has TRBV18 and TRBJ2-3; maybe TRBD1 (6 bases). The CDR3 has 15 residues. Germline V gene sequence: CDR1 KGHSH, CDR2 LQKENI. The CDR3 protein is CVSSPGSGVFDTQYF. CDR3 in DNA: TGTGTCAGCTCACCAGGGTCAGGGGTATTTGATACGCAGTATTTT.

The chain has TRBV9 and TRBJ2-3, with D tentatively TRBD2 (6 bases). The CDR3 covers 13 residues. V was clipped by 0 bases and J by 7 bases, with 9 bases between them. The germline gives CDR1 SGDLS, CDR2 YYNGEE. CDR3 DNA sequence: TGTGCCAGCAGCGTAGGTCGGGGGAATACGCAGTATTTT. Translating it yields CASSVGRGNTQYF.